Below are 27 T cell receptor beta chains sequenced from a single sample in a study of cytomegalovirus exposure and HLA in healthy donors (dated by TCRdb to between 2016 and 2019). Library preparation used the immunoSEQ multiplex PCR assay. For the multiplex PCR, a mixture combining 60 forward primers for TCR Vbeta segments and 13 reverse primers for TCR Jbeta segments was used. TCRdb limited this immuneACCESS table to in-frame rearrangements with V and J called. A share of clones is missing; checked studies link under half to unresolved V genes, and the rest is unexplained. The sample table contains roughly 110,000 clones; only one count was recorded for roughly 69% of them. The ten largest clones add up to 2% to 2.5% of the sample. Material: PBMCs. These receptors were obtained from a human donor in good health.

This clone was observed once. The chain carries TRBV20-1 and TRBJ1-2; 8 positions agree with TRBD1. Looked up from germline, CDR1 is DFQATT and CDR2 is SNEGSKA (reference sequence). J gave up 7 bases and V 7 bases, and 5 bases lay outside the gene matches. The CDR3 is 11 amino acids. In DNA form, the CDR3 reads TGCAGTGTCCAGGACAGGGCTGGCTACACCTTC. Its protein is CSVQDRAGYTF.

The V gene is TRBV19, the J gene TRBJ2-5; 7 positions match TRBD1. CDR1 is LNHDA and CDR2 is SQIVND in the germline V gene (reference sequence). This CDR3 comprises 14 residues. The V segment lost 10 bases and the J segment 5 bases; nucleotides outside the gene matches: 13. CDR3 sequence: CATLDRRASETQYF. CDR3 nucleotides: TGTGCCACCCTGGACAGGCGGGCATCGGAGACCCAGTACTTC.

The chain combines TRBV28 with TRBJ1-6; 10 positions agree with TRBD1. The CDR3 covers 14 residues. Germline CDR1 reads MDHEN; CDR2 reads SYDVKM. V shed 5 bases and J 14 bases; nucleotides not matched to a gene: 9. In DNA, the CDR3 is TGTGCCAGCAGTGACAGGGGGCCGGCGTATTCCCTCCACTTT. Residues: CASSDRGPAYSLHF. Filled out from reference TRBV28 and TRBJ1-6, the complete variable domain reads DVKVTQSSRYLVKRTGEKVFLECVQDMDHENMFWYRQDPGLGLRLIYFSYDVKMKEKGDIPEGYSVSREKKERFSLILESASTNQTSMYLCASSDRGPAYSLHFGNGTRLTVT.

As DNA, the CDR3 is TGTGCCAGCTCAGCGATCCCCCGGACAGCAACACGATTTAGCAATCAGCCCCAGCATTTT. This encodes CASSAIPRTATRFSNQPQHF. The rearrangement joins TRBV18 to TRBJ1-5, with TRBD1 as a possible D gene (6 bases). CDR1 and CDR2 from the germline V gene are KGHSH and LQKENI. Trimming pared 5 bases from V and 0 bases from J, leaving 26 bases between. The CDR3 consists of 20 residues.

The rearrangement uses TRBV7-8 and TRBJ1-4, with D perhaps TRBD1 (6 bases). The germline gives CDR1 SGHVS, CDR2 FQNEAQ. Trimming left V 4 bases short and J 0 bases short, with 9 bases between. This CDR3 spans 15 amino acids. The CDR3 loop reads CASSWGPATNEKLFF. As DNA, the CDR3 is TGTGCCAGCAGCTGGGGGCCTGCAACTAATGAAAAACTGTTTTTT. The whole variable domain, remainder taken from reference TRBV7-8 and TRBJ1-4, is GAGVSQSPRYKVAKRGQDVALRCDPISGHVSLFWYQQALGQGPEFLTYFQNEAQLDKSGLPSDRFFAERPEGSVSTLKIQRTQQEDSAVYLCASSWGPATNEKLFFGSGTQLSVL.

The chain employs TRBV18 and TRBJ1-6; D is unresolved. CDR1 is KGHSH and CDR2 is LQKENI in the germline V gene. V was pared by 0 bases and J by 9 bases, with 12 bases between. CDR3 length: 15 amino acids. The CDR3 sequence is CASSPPGGLSSPLHF. Written as DNA, the CDR3 is TGTGCCAGCTCACCACCGGGAGGTCTCAGTTCACCCCTCCACTTT.

The rearrangement joins TRBV30 to TRBJ1-5, with no clear D. Trimming shortened V by 1 base and J by 6 bases, and 16 bases separated the two germline ends. This CDR3 comprises 15 residues. CDR1 is GTSNPN, CDR2 SVGIG, per germline (reference sequence). Here the CDR3 DNA reads TGTGCCTGGAGTGGCGACCATGTTTCAGGTCAGCCCCAGCATTTT. Its protein is CAWSGDHVSGQPQHF. Based on the CDR3 plus reference TRBV30 and TRBJ1-5, the full variable domain is SQTIHQWPATLVQPVGSPLSLECTVEGTSNPNLYWYRQAAGRGLQLLFYSVGIGQISSEVPQNLSASRPQDRQFILSSKKLLLSDSGFYLCAWSGDHVSGQPQHFGDGTRLSIL.

V and J are TRBV19 and TRBJ2-7; 10 bases align to TRBD1. The V segment lost 6 bases and the J segment 7 bases; nucleotides outside the gene matches: 6. The CDR3 totals 13 residues. CDR1 is LNHDA, CDR2 SQIVND, per germline (reference sequence). The DNA of the CDR3 is TGTGCCAGTAGAAGGACAGGGGGAAGAGAGCAGTACTTC. Translating gives CASRRTGGREQYF.

This clone was observed a single time. The chain has TRBV7-9 and TRBJ2-4, with TRBD2 identical over 10 bases. The CDR3 spans 14 residues. J lost 6 bases, V lost 8 bases, and 7 bases had no gene match. CDR1 and CDR2 from the germline V gene are SEHNR and FQNEAQ (reference sequence). The CDR3 DNA reads as TGTGCCAGCGAACTAGCGGGATGGGGAAACATTCAGTACTTC. Its translation is CASELAGWGNIQYF.

This clone was seen only once. The chain employs TRBV15 and TRBJ2-3; TRBD1 matches 7 bases. V shed 9 bases, J shed 0 bases, and the junction held 9 bases outside the gene matches. The CDR3 totals 15 residues. CDR1 LNHNV and CDR2 YYDKDF come from the germline V gene (reference sequence). The CDR3 coding sequence is TGTGCCACAGCTACCGGGACAGTCAGCACAGATACGCAGTATTTT. This codes for CATATGTVSTDTQYF.

The chain uses TRBV14 and TRBJ1-4; 8 bases fit TRBD1. The CDR3 runs to 15 residues. Germline V gives CDR1 SGHDN, CDR2 FVKESK. V was pared by 4 bases and J by 8 bases, with 9 bases of the junction left unmatched. The CDR3 region has the DNA TGTGCCAGCAGCCTCCGGGACAGGAGGGAAGAAAAACTGTTTTTT. It yields the protein CASSLRDRREEKLFF.

The gene calls are TRBV6-5 and TRBJ2-1; possible D gene TRBD1, 5 bases. CDR1 is MNHEY, CDR2 SVGAGI, per germline. The CDR3 loop spans 15 amino acids. The germline V and J ends were trimmed by 5 bases and 9 bases, with 20 bases remaining between them. In DNA form, the CDR3 reads TGTGCCAGCAGTCGTCAACAACCAGGGAAAGGTGAGCAGTTCTTC. This translates into CASSRQQPGKGEQFF.

V and J are TRBV9 and TRBJ1-4; possible D gene TRBD1, 5 bases. Germline assignment: CDR1 SGDLS and CDR2 YYNGEE. The CDR3 runs 14 residues. The germline V and J ends were trimmed by 3 bases and 8 bases, with 14 bases remaining between them. Here the CDR3 DNA reads TGTGCCAGCAGCGAGGGGCCCCGACAGGAAAAACTGTTTTTT. Residues: CASSEGPRQEKLFF.

DNA of the CDR3: TGCGCCAGCAGCACGGATGGGGGGTCCTACGAGCAGTACTTC. Its translation is CASSTDGGSYEQYF. This rearrangement joins TRBV5-1 to TRBJ2-7, with D perhaps matching TRBD2 (6 bases). The CDR3 is made up of 14 amino acids. The germline V gene has CDR1 SGHRS and CDR2 YFSETQ. Trimming stripped 4 bases from V and 1 base from J, with 12 bases between.

This chain joins TRBV18 and TRBJ1-2; the match to TRBD1 covers 10 bases. CDR3 size: 13 residues. Germline V lookup: CDR1 KGHSH, CDR2 LQKENI. V lost 3 bases, J lost 10 bases, and 5 bases stayed unmatched. The CDR3 bases are TGTGCCAGCTCACCCGCGGGGACAGGGGCCTACACCTTC. It is translated as CASSPAGTGAYTF.

This clone is a singleton in its sample. The chain links TRBV6-1 to TRBJ1-2; a possible D gene is TRBD1 (6 bases). Trimming took off 11 bases at V and 0 bases at J, with 10 bases between the two ends. The CDR3 totals 12 residues. CDR1 MNHNS and CDR2 SASEGT come from the germline V gene. For the CDR3, the DNA is TGTGCCTCACAGGGCCCTAACTATGGCTACACCTTC. Translating it yields CASQGPNYGYTF.

This chain uses TRBV6-1 with TRBJ2-3; D ambiguous. The CDR3 is 13 residues long. The ends were cut back, 6 bases at V and 1 base at J, with 8 bases in the middle. Germline values: CDR1 MNHNS, CDR2 SASEGT. DNA for the CDR3: TGTGCCAGCAGAATGGCTGGCACAGATACGCAGTATTTT. Amino acids: CASRMAGTDTQYF.

The chain employs TRBV4-3 and TRBJ2-2; D is undetermined. Trimming stripped 0 bases from V and 2 bases from J, with 7 bases between. Germline lookup yields CDR1 LGHNA and CDR2 YSLEER. The CDR3 loop spans 15 amino acids. CDR3 sequence: CASSQDFFNTGELFF. The CDR3 nucleotides read TGCGCCAGCAGCCAAGATTTCTTCAACACCGGGGAGCTGTTTTTT.

For the CDR3, the DNA is TGTGCCAGCAACCAGCGGTCCTACAATGAGCAGTTCTTC. Translated, it gives CASNQRSYNEQFF. J is TRBJ2-1 and V is TRBV5-4, with D maybe TRBD2 (5 bases). Germline loops: CDR1 SGHNT, CDR2 YYREEE (reference sequence). V lost 6 bases, J lost 1 base, and 8 bases lay in between. The CDR3 is made up of 13 amino acids.

The chain uses TRBV5-8 and TRBJ2-5; 7 nucleotides align to TRBD1. This CDR3 comprises 16 residues. V lost 4 bases and J lost 2; bases outside the gene matches: 11. In germline, CDR1 is SGHTS, CDR2 YDEGEE. Here the CDR3 reads CASSPYRDRKQETQYF. The CDR3 DNA reads as TGTGCCAGCAGCCCGTACCGGGACAGAAAGCAAGAGACCCAGTACTTC.

The chain couples TRBV27 to TRBJ2-1; TRBD2 matches at 8 bases. Per germline, CDR1 MNHEY and CDR2 SMNVEV (reference sequence). Trimming cost V 1 base and J 6 bases; bases outside gene matches: 5. This CDR3 has 15 amino acids. CDR3 DNA: TGTGCCAGCAGTTTATTGGCGGGAGGCTCCAATGAGCAGTTCTTC. It specifies CASSLLAGGSNEQFF.

A few counts support this clone. The V call is TRBV5-1, the J call TRBJ1-3; D unclear. The CDR3 is 15 amino acids. Germline V CDR1 and CDR2: SGHRS, YFSETQ. Deletions cut 4 bases from V and 3 bases from J, with 14 bases between. CDR3 bases: TGCGCCAGCAGCCCCGACGAGGGAAATGGAAACACCATATATTTT. Translation: CASSPDEGNGNTIYF. Looking up the rest from reference TRBV5-1 and TRBJ1-3 gives the full variable domain: KAGVTQTPRYLIKTRGQQVTLSCSPISGHRSVSWYQQTPGQGLQFLFEYFSETQRNKGNFPGRFSGRQFSNSRSEMNVSTLELGDSALYLCASSPDEGNGNTIYFGEGSWLTVV.

The rearrangement joins TRBV30 to TRBJ1-5; 8 positions agree with TRBD1. This CDR3 has 16 amino acids. V dropped 2 bases and J dropped 2; count of bases not matched to a gene: 8. Looked up from germline, CDR1 is GTSNPN and CDR2 is SVGIG (reference sequence). Here the CDR3 reads CAWSTLGTGGNQPQHF. DNA for the CDR3: TGTGCCTGGAGTACCCTCGGGACAGGTGGCAATCAGCCCCAGCATTTT.

This clone has just a few counts. V gene TRBV5-1 combines with J gene TRBJ1-2; the match to TRBD1 covers 7 bases. V was pared by 0 bases and J by 4 bases, with 3 bases of the junction left unmatched. CDR3 length: 14 amino acids. Germline V gives CDR1 SGHRS, CDR2 YFSETQ. CDR3 loop: CASSLGTGTYGYTF. The CDR3 coding sequence is TGCGCCAGCAGCTTGGGGACAGGCACCTATGGCTACACCTTC.

Details on this clone: This sample includes further DNA sequences coding for the same CDR3. This rearrangement joins TRBV5-1 to TRBJ1-1; 9 nucleotides align to TRBD1. The length of the CDR3 is 14 residues. Germline CDR1 reads SGHRS; CDR2 reads YFSETQ. The J segment lost 6 bases and the V segment lost 0 bases, leaving 3 bases of the junction unmatched. CDR3 coding DNA: TGCGCCAGCAGCTTGGGGGGACAGGGTGCTGAAGCTTTCTTT. This codes for CASSLGGQGAEAFF.

The chain is built from TRBV5-1 and TRBJ1-5; TRBD1 matches 8 bases. Unmatched junction bases numbered 1, after V lost 1 base and J lost 4 bases. CDR3 length equals 14 residues. Germline V CDR1 and CDR2: SGHRS, YFSETQ. CDR3 amino acids: CASSLWTGNQPQHF. The CDR3 region has the DNA TGCGCCAGCAGCTTGTGGACAGGGAATCAGCCCCAGCATTTT. Drawing the rest from reference TRBV5-1 and TRBJ1-5, the complete variable domain is KAGVTQTPRYLIKTRGQQVTLSCSPISGHRSVSWYQQTPGQGLQFLFEYFSETQRNKGNFPGRFSGRQFSNSRSEMNVSTLELGDSALYLCASSLWTGNQPQHFGDGTRLSIL.

CDR3 nucleotide sequence: TGTGCCAGCAGTTTATCAGTTAGACAGGGCGCCTACGAGCAGTACTTC. It is translated as CASSLSVRQGAYEQYF. V gene TRBV27 combines with J gene TRBJ2-7; 7 nucleotides agree with TRBD1. The CDR3 length is 16 residues. Per germline, CDR1 MNHEY and CDR2 SMNVEV (reference sequence). The V gene end was trimmed by 0 bases and the J gene end by 2 bases; junction bases not matched to a gene: 7.